This T cell receptor beta chain is drawn from a study of blood T cells in healthy people across ages. Study-level information: Capturing about one barcoded beta molecule per two T cells was achieved by template switching.

A J-beta primer mix and a sample-barcoded 5' primer were used in a second PCR of roughly 6 to 11 cycles. From the 5' RACE reads, TCRdb called clonotypes with MiXCR, one entry per CDR3 protein. Among 980,000 or so distinct CDR3 sequences listed, 48% were seen once. The count of this clonotype is one. Germline lookup yields CDR1 SGHTA and CDR2 FQGNSA. The CDR3 spans 16 residues. J was trimmed by 3 bases and V by 5 bases; bases with no gene match: 7. The receptor's source is a man aged 30 to 45 in good health. Material for sequencing was blood. This chain connects TRBV7-2 to TRBJ1-5; 10 bases are shared with TRBD1. CDR3 nucleotides: TGTGCCAGCAGCGACCGGGACAGGGGTTACAATCAGCCCCAGCATTTT. Its protein is CASSDRDRGYNQPQHF.